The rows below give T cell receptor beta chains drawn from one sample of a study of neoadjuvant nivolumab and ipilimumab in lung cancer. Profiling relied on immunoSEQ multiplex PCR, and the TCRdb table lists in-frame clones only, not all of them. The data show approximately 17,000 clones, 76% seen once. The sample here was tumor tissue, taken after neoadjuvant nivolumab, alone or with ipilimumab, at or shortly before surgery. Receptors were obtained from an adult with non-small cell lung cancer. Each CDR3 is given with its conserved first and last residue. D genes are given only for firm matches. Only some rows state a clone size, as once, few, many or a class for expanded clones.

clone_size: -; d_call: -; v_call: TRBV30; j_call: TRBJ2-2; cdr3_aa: CAWTRDTGELFF; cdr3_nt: TGTGCCTGGACTCGTGATACCGGGGAGCTGTTTTTT
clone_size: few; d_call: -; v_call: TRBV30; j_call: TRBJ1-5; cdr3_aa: CAWSQGFDQPQHF; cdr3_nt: TGTGCCTGGAGCCAGGGTTTTGATCAGCCCCAGCATTTT
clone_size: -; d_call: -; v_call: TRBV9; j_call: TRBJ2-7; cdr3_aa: CASSEGGALASYEQYF; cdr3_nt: TGTGCCAGCAGCGAGGGGGGGGCGCTCGCGTCCTACGAGCAGTACTTC
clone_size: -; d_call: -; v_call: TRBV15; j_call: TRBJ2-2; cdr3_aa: CATSRAGRGHGELFF; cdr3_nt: TGTGCCACCAGCAGAGCGGGGAGGGGGCACGGGGAGCTGTTTTTT
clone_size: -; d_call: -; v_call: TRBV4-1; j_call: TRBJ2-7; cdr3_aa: CASSQGSGTLFVEQYF; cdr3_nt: TGCGCCAGCAGCCAAGGGAGCGGCACGCTGTTTGTAGAGCAGTACTTC
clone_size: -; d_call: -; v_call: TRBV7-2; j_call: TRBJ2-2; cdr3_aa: CASSLAGWDLNTGELFF; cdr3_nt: TGTGCCAGCAGCTTAGCGGGGTGGGACTTAAACACCGGGGAGCTGTTTTTT
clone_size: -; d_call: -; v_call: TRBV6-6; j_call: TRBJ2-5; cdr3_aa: CASSPEGVVGTQYF; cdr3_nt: TGTGCCAGCAGCCCCGAGGGGGTAGTGGGGACCCAGTACTTC
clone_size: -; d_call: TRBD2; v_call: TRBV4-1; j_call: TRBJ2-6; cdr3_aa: CASSQEIAGGYPGANVLTF; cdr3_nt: TGCGCCAGCAGCCAAGAAATAGCGGGAGGGTACCCTGGGGCCAACGTCCTGACTTTC
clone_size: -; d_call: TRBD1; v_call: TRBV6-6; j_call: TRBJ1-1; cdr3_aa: CASSYAGGRTEAFF; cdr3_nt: TGTGCCAGCAGTTACGCAGGGGGCAGGACTGAAGCTTTCTTT
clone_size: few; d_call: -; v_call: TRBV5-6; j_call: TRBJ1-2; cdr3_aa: CASSLGPRGANYGYTF; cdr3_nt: TGTGCCAGCAGCTTGGGCCCCCGAGGGGCTAACTATGGCTACACCTTC
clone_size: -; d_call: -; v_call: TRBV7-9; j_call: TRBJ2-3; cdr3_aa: CASSLDTQYF; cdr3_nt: TGTGCCAGCAGCTTGGATACGCAGTATTTT
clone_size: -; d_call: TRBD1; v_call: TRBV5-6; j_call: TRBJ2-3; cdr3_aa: CASRDRGTDTQYF; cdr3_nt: TGTGCCAGCAGGGACAGGGGCACAGATACGCAGTATTTT
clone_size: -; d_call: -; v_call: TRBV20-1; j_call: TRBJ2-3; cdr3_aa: CSADNTDTQYF; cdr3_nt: TGCAGTGCTGACAATACAGATACGCAGTATTTT
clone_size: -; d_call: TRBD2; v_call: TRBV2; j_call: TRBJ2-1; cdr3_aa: CASYMTSGSPNEQFF; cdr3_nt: TGTGCCAGCTACATGACTAGCGGGAGTCCCAATGAGCAGTTCTTC
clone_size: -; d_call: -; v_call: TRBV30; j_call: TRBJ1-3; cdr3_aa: CAWSPPHSLNTIYF; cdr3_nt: TGTGCCTGGAGCCCCCCCCACAGCTTAAACACCATATATTTT
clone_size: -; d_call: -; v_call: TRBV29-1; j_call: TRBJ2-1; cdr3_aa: CSVEAGWENEQFF; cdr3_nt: TGCAGCGTTGAAGCAGGGTGGGAAAATGAGCAGTTCTTC
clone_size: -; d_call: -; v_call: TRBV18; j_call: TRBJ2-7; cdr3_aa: CASSPAGGGREQYF; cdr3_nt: TGTGCCAGCTCACCCGCAGGGGGGGGGCGCGAGCAGTACTTC
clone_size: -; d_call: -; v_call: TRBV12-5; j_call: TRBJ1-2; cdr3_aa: CASGSTRLGHGYTF; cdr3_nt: TGTGCTAGTGGTTCCACCCGTTTGGGGCATGGCTACACCTTC
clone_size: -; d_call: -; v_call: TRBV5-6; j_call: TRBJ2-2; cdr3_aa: CASSWSPQNTGELFF; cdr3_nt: TGTGCCAGCAGCTGGAGTCCGCAGAACACCGGGGAGCTGTTTTTT
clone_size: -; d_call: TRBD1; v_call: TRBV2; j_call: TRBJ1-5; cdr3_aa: CASSAGQGAGMPQHF; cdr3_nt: TGTGCCAGCAGTGCGGGACAGGGGGCGGGAATGCCCCAGCATTTT
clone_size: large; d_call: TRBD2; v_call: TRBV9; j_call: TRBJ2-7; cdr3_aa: CASSHPLAGIHEQYF; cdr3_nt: TGTGCCAGCAGCCATCCTCTAGCGGGAATCCACGAGCAGTACTTC
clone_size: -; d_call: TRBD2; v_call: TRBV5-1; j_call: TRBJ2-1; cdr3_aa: CASRLAGGGNEQFF; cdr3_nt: TGCGCCAGCAGATTGGCGGGAGGGGGGAATGAGCAGTTCTTC
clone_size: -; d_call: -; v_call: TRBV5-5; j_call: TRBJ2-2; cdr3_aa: CARSLYEVTGELFF; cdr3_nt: TGTGCCAGAAGCTTGTATGAGGTCACCGGGGAGCTGTTTTTT
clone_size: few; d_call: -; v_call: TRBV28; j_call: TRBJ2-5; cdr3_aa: CASRPARGRETQYF; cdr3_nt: TGTGCCAGCAGACCCGCCCGGGGCCGGGAGACCCAGTACTTC
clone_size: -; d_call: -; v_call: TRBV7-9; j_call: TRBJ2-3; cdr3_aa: CASSLEGDTDTQYF; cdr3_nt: TGTGCCAGCAGCCTGGAAGGAGACACAGATACGCAGTATTTT
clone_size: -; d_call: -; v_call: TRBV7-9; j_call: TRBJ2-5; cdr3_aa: CASSFLFGTTETQYF; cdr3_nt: TGTGCCAGCAGCTTTTTATTCGGGACAACGGAGACCCAGTACTTC
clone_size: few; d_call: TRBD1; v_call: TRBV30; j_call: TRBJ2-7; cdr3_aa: CAWEGQGNSYEQYF; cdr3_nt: TGTGCCTGGGAGGGACAGGGAAACTCCTACGAGCAGTACTTC
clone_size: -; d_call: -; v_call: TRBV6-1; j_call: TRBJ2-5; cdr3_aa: CASSEGQGMGVTQHF; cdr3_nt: TGTGCCAGCAGTGAAGGTCAGGGGATGGGGGTGACCCAGCACTTC
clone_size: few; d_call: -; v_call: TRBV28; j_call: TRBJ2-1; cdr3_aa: CASSPRRGYNEQFF; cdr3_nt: TGTGCCAGCAGTCCGAGGCGGGGTTACAATGAGCAGTTCTTC
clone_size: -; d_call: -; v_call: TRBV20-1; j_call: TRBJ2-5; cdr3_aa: CSASKGRYF; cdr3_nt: TGCAGTGCTAGTAAAGGCAGGTACTTC
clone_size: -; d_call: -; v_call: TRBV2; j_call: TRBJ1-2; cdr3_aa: CASSVTGAYGYTF; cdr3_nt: TGTGCCAGCAGCGTCACGGGGGCCTATGGCTACACCTTC
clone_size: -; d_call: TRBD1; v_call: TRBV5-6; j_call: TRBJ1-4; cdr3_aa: CASSHYQDRKDEKLFF; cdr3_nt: TGTGCCAGCAGCCATTATCAGGACAGGAAGGATGAAAAACTGTTTTTT
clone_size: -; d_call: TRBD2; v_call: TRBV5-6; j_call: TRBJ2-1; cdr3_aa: CASSNGLAAYNEQFF; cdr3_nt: TGTGCCAGCAGCAACGGACTAGCGGCTTACAATGAGCAGTTCTTC
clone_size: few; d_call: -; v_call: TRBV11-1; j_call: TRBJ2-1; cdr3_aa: CASSWGREYNEQFF; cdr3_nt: TGTGCCAGCAGCTGGGGCAGGGAGTACAATGAGCAGTTCTTC
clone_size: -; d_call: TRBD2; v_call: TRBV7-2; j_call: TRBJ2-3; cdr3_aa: CASSPTGTNTDTQYF; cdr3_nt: TGTGCCAGCAGCCCTACCGGGACTAACACAGATACGCAGTATTTT
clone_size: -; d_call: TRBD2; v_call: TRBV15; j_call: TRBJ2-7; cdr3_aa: CATSDIDGGIGEQYF; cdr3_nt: TGTGCCACCAGCGATATAGACGGGGGGATCGGCGAGCAGTACTTC
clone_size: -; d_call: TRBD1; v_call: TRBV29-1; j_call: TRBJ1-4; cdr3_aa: CSVAGTGINEKLFF; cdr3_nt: TGCAGCGTTGCCGGGACAGGCATTAATGAAAAACTGTTTTTT
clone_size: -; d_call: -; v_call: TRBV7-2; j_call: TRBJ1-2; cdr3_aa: CASSFASYGYTF; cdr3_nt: TGTGCCAGCAGCTTTGCCAGCTATGGCTACACCTTC
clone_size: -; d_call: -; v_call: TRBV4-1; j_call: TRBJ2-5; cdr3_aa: CASSHTDQETQYF; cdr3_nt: TGCGCCAGCAGCCACACCGACCAAGAGACCCAGTACTTC
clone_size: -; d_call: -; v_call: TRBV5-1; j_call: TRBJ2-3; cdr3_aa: CASSSGRVDTQYF; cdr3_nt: TGCGCCAGCAGCTCGGGTCGAGTAGATACGCAGTATTTT
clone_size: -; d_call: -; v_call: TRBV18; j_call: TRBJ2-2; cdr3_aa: CASSTRQTGGELFF; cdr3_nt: TGTGCCAGCTCAACTAGGCAGACCGGCGGGGAGCTGTTTTTT
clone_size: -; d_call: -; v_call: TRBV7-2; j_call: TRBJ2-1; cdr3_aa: CASSLKGVRGRSYNEQFF; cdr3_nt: TGTGCCAGCAGCTTAAAAGGGGTGAGGGGAAGGTCCTACAATGAGCAGTTCTTC
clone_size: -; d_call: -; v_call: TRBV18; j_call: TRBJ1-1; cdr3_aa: CASSTESMNTEAFF; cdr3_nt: TGTGCCAGCTCTACAGAGTCGATGAACACTGAAGCTTTCTTT
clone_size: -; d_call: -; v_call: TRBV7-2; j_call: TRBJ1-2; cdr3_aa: CASSPLGAGYGYTF; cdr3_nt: TGTGCCAGCAGCCCCCTGGGGGCCGGCTATGGCTACACCTTC
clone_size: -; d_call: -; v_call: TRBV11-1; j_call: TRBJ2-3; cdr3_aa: CASSSRLGGDTQYF; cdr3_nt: TGTGCCAGCAGCTCGCGGTTAGGGGGGGATACGCAGTATTTT